This T cell receptor (beta chain) was retrieved from a study of T-cell reconstitution after alpha-beta-depleted transplantation in children. Trimming took 1 base from V and 5 from J, leaving 11 bases between them. The CDR3 loop spans 14 amino acids. It was with unique molecular identifiers that the TCRbeta library was prepared. TCRdb processed the PCR reads anew with MiXCR; each CDR3 protein has one entry. The sample lists about 400,000 distinct CDR3 sequences, roughly 20% occurring once. This clonotype was picked up many times. The source was PBMCs from the stem cell graft donor, collected from the stem cell graft. The source of this sequence is a human donor who donated a stem cell graft to a child with acute myeloid leukemia. The V call is TRBV12-3 or TRBV12-4, the J call TRBJ2-5, with D perhaps matching TRBD2 (6 bases). CDR3 sequence (DNA): TGTGCCAGCAGTTTAGGGGGACTGAGGGAGACCCAGTACTTC. Translating gives CASSLGGLRETQYF.